The clone carrying this T cell receptor beta chain has just a few counts. The target antigen is unknown. Germline V gives CDR1 SGHNT, CDR2 YYREEE (reference sequence). Trimming cost V 4 bases and J 10 bases, with 12 bases left between them. The CDR3 runs 12 residues. With a J-beta primer mix and a sample-barcoded 5' primer, a second PCR ran about 7 to 12 cycles. All cDNA molecules were each tagged by a template-switch adaptor with 12 random nucleotides. From the 5' RACE reads, TCRdb called clonotypes with MiXCR, one entry per CDR3 protein. The sample includes about 1.8 million distinct CDR3 sequences, roughly 49% of them seen just once. It was approximately 10 milliliters of peripheral blood that were drawn from each donor. The data were taken from a study of blood T cells in healthy people across ages. General study results and limits: CMV infection status of these donors was not known. When set beside aged donors, long-lived donors presented more naive CD4+ cells and higher diversity.

Sequencing used blood. The J gene is TRBJ2-1, the V gene TRBV5-4; D is possibly TRBD2 (5 bases). This sequence was found in a woman in her thirties or forties in good health. CDR3 sequence (DNA): TGTGCCAGCAGCCCGGACTGGGAGGAGCAGTTCTTC. It specifies CASSPDWEEQFF.